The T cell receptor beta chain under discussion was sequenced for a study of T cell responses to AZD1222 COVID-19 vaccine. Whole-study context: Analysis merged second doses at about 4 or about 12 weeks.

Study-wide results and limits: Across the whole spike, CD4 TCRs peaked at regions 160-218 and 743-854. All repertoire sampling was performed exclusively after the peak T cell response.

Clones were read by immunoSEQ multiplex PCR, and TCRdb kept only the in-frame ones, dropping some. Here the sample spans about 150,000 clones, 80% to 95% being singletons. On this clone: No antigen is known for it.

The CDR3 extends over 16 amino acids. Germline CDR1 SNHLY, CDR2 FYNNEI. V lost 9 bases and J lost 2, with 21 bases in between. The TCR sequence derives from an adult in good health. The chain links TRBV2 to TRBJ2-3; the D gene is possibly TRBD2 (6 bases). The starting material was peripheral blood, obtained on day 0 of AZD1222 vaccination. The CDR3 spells CARSLPTGRYTDTQYF. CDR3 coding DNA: TGTGCCAGATCCCTTCCGACCGGGAGATACACAGATACGCAGTATTTT.